Below are 5 T cell receptor beta chains sequenced from a single sample in a study of T-cell memory formation after mild COVID-19. TCRdb independently ran MiXCR on the 5' RACE reads; one entry per CDR3 protein. The data contain 260,000 or so distinct CDR3 sequences, around 17% of them seen just once; the ten biggest clones take up 20% to 25%. Sample: PBMCs or a T cell subset sorted from them (not recorded which). These receptors all come from a man aged 18 to 30 who had mild COVID-19 (a few samples of this study predate the infection). Cell type and time point are not known.

This clonotype occurred a few times. The chain couples TRBV29-1 to TRBJ1-1, with TRBD1 identical over 8 bases. With V trimmed by 6 bases and J by 4 bases, 10 bases remained unmatched. The CDR3 has 14 residues. CDR1 is SQVTM and CDR2 is ANQGSEA in the germline V gene. In nucleotides, the CDR3 is TGCAGCGTAAGCAGACAGGGGTGGAGCACTGAAGCTTTCTTT. It translates to CSVSRQGWSTEAFF. The complete variable domain, with remaining parts taken from reference TRBV29-1 and TRBJ1-1, reads SAVISQKPSRDICQRGTSLTIQCQVDSQVTMMFWYRQQPGQSLTLIATANQGSEATYESGFVIDKFPISRPNLTFSTLTVSNMSPEDSSIYLCSVSRQGWSTEAFFGQGTRLTVV.

This chain links TRBV20-1 with TRBJ2-3; 13 bases are a match to TRBD2. The CDR3 totals 17 residues. Germline CDR1 and CDR2: DFQATT and SNEGSKA (reference sequence). Trimming took 5 bases from V and 2 from J; bases not matched to a gene: 10. The CDR3 DNA is TGCAGTGCTGGCCCCCCAGGACTAGCGGGGGTCACAGATACGCAGTATTTT. Protein: CSAGPPGLAGVTDTQYF.

The chain is built from TRBV12-3 or TRBV12-4 and TRBJ1-6; TRBD1 agrees at 10 bases. This CDR3 has 15 amino acids. Losses at the gene ends were 2 bases for V and 7 bases for J; bases not matched to a gene: 2. This CDR3 reads CASSLMGQGNSPLHF. The DNA of the CDR3 is TGTGCCAGCAGTTTAATGGGACAGGGGAATTCACCCCTCCACTTT.

This clonotype came up a few times. The V call is TRBV10-3, the J call TRBJ2-7; D gene ambiguous. Germline CDR1 ENHRY, CDR2 SYGVKD. Trimming shortened V by 9 bases and J by 3 bases, and 18 bases separated the two germline ends. The CDR3 length is 14 residues. The CDR3 DNA is TGTGCCATTCTAGTAGCCGGCAGGAACTACGAGCAGTACTTC. Its protein is CAILVAGRNYEQYF.

This clonotype was counted a few times. This chain connects TRBV20-1 to TRBJ1-5, with a possible D match to TRBD1 (6 bases). Per germline, CDR1 DFQATT and CDR2 SNEGSKA (reference sequence). The CDR3 covers 13 residues. Trimming shortened V by 6 bases and J by 3 bases, and 12 bases separated the two germline ends. The CDR3 bases are TGCAGTGCCCCCCGGGACAACAATCAGCCCCAGCATTTT. This translates into CSAPRDNNQPQHF.